The rows below give T cell receptor beta chains drawn from one sample of a study of control samples from healthy donors and cancer patients. Data came from immunoSEQ multiplex PCR; TCRdb stores just in-frame clones and leaves some out. The sample shows tens of thousands of clones, roughly 86% of them seen only once. Sequencing was performed on blood. The receptors originated from a woman aged 60 to 75 in good health. Each CDR3 is given with its conserved first and last residue. D genes are given only for firm matches. Expanded clones are given a class, and other clones once, few, many or no size at all.

v_call: TRBV7-2
clone_size: once
j_call: TRBJ2-1
d_call: TRBD1
cdr3_nt: TGTGCCAGCAGCCGGGGACAGGGGGCGGTCGATGAGCAGTTCTTC
cdr3_aa: CASSRGQGAVDEQFF

v_call: TRBV5-5
clone_size: -
j_call: TRBJ1-4
d_call: -
cdr3_nt: TGTGCCAGCAGCTTGGAGGCTAATGAAAAACTGTTTTTT
cdr3_aa: CASSLEANEKLFF

v_call: TRBV28
clone_size: -
j_call: TRBJ1-4
d_call: TRBD1
cdr3_nt: TGTGCCAGCAGTCCCCCCGACAGGGGCAGCAAAAAACTGTTTTTT
cdr3_aa: CASSPPDRGSKKLFF

v_call: TRBV6-2/TRBV6-3
clone_size: -
j_call: TRBJ1-5
d_call: -
cdr3_nt: TGTGCCAGCAGTCACCACGACAGGTTCCACAATCAGCCCCAGCATTTT
cdr3_aa: CASSHHDRFHNQPQHF

v_call: TRBV4-2
clone_size: -
j_call: TRBJ1-4
d_call: TRBD1
cdr3_nt: TGTGCCAGCAGCCAAGAAGGGACAGTCATCACTAATGAAAAACTGTTTTTT
cdr3_aa: CASSQEGTVITNEKLFF

v_call: TRBV7-6
clone_size: -
j_call: TRBJ2-2
d_call: TRBD1
cdr3_nt: TGTGCCAGCAGCTTAGAACAGGGGATCAACACCGGGGAGCTGTTTTTT
cdr3_aa: CASSLEQGINTGELFF

v_call: TRBV5-5
clone_size: -
j_call: TRBJ1-2
d_call: TRBD1
cdr3_nt: TGTGCCAGCAGCGCCGGGACAGGGGGCGTGAACTATGGCTACACCTTC
cdr3_aa: CASSAGTGGVNYGYTF

v_call: TRBV16
clone_size: -
j_call: TRBJ1-3
d_call: -
cdr3_nt: TGTGCCAGCAGCCAGGGGAACTCTGGAAACACCATATATTTT
cdr3_aa: CASSQGNSGNTIYF

v_call: TRBV27
clone_size: -
j_call: TRBJ2-7
d_call: -
cdr3_nt: TGTGCCAGCAGTCTAAGCGGACTAACCTACGAGCAGTACTTC
cdr3_aa: CASSLSGLTYEQYF

v_call: TRBV12-3/TRBV12-4
clone_size: -
j_call: TRBJ2-7
d_call: TRBD1
cdr3_nt: TGTGCCAGCAGCTGGACAGGGCTCGACGAGCAGTACTTC
cdr3_aa: CASSWTGLDEQYF

v_call: TRBV5-8
clone_size: few
j_call: TRBJ1-2
d_call: TRBD1
cdr3_nt: TGTGCCAGCAGCTTGGGAGACAGGGGGTTCTATGGCTACACCTTC
cdr3_aa: CASSLGDRGFYGYTF

v_call: TRBV19
clone_size: -
j_call: TRBJ1-1
d_call: TRBD1
cdr3_nt: TGTGCCAGTACCCGGACAGGGGTTAACACTGAAGCTTTCTTT
cdr3_aa: CASTRTGVNTEAFF

v_call: TRBV2
clone_size: -
j_call: TRBJ1-6
d_call: -
cdr3_nt: TGTGCCAGCAGTGAAACTAATAGCAGGGTTAATTCACCCCTCCACTTT
cdr3_aa: CASSETNSRVNSPLHF

v_call: TRBV19
clone_size: -
j_call: TRBJ1-2
d_call: -
cdr3_nt: TGTGCCAGTAGTATAAAGGAAAACTATGGCTACACCTTC
cdr3_aa: CASSIKENYGYTF

v_call: TRBV3-1/TRBV3-2
clone_size: -
j_call: TRBJ2-5
d_call: -
cdr3_nt: TGTGCCAGCAGCCAAGAGGCTAGCGCGAGAGAGACCCAGTACTTC
cdr3_aa: CASSQEASARETQYF

v_call: TRBV9
clone_size: -
j_call: TRBJ2-7
d_call: -
cdr3_nt: TGTGCCAGCAGCGTAGGTTCGGCGTCCTACGAGCAGTACTTC
cdr3_aa: CASSVGSASYEQYF

v_call: TRBV28
clone_size: -
j_call: TRBJ2-1
d_call: -
cdr3_nt: TGTGCCAGCAGCCCCGACAGGCGGGATACCTACAATGAGCAGTTCTTC
cdr3_aa: CASSPDRRDTYNEQFF

v_call: TRBV3-1/TRBV3-2
clone_size: -
j_call: TRBJ2-2
d_call: -
cdr3_nt: TGTGCCAGTTGCCGAGGGACAACAACCGGGGAGCTGTTTTTT
cdr3_aa: CASCRGTTTGELFF

v_call: TRBV28
clone_size: once
j_call: TRBJ1-5
d_call: -
cdr3_nt: TGTGCCAGCAGTTTAGGTCGTCAGCCCCAGCATTTT
cdr3_aa: CASSLGRQPQHF

v_call: TRBV6-5
clone_size: -
j_call: TRBJ2-7
d_call: TRBD1
cdr3_nt: TGTGCCAGCAGCCGGGGACAGGGGGACTCCTACGAGCAGTACTTC
cdr3_aa: CASSRGQGDSYEQYF

v_call: TRBV7-2
clone_size: once
j_call: TRBJ1-5
d_call: -
cdr3_nt: TGTGCCAGCAGCTCGTTGGTTGCGAATCAGCCCCAGCATTTT
cdr3_aa: CASSSLVANQPQHF

v_call: TRBV2
clone_size: -
j_call: TRBJ2-5
d_call: TRBD2
cdr3_nt: TGTGCCAGCACTGACAGGCGGGGGGGCGGAGAGACCCAGTACTTC
cdr3_aa: CASTDRRGGGETQYF

v_call: TRBV15
clone_size: -
j_call: TRBJ2-7
d_call: -
cdr3_nt: TGTGCCACCAGCAGAGACCCAGACTCCTACGAGCAGTACTTC
cdr3_aa: CATSRDPDSYEQYF

v_call: TRBV29-1
clone_size: -
j_call: TRBJ2-1
d_call: TRBD1
cdr3_nt: TGCAGCTATGGGACAGGGACGTACAATGAGCAGTTCTTC
cdr3_aa: CSYGTGTYNEQFF

v_call: TRBV3-1/TRBV3-2
clone_size: -
j_call: TRBJ1-1
d_call: -
cdr3_nt: TGTGCCAGCAGCCTCCTCGGGTCGACTGAAGCTTTCTTT
cdr3_aa: CASSLLGSTEAFF

v_call: TRBV19
clone_size: -
j_call: TRBJ1-2
d_call: TRBD1
cdr3_nt: TGTGCCAGCCGGACAGGGCATGGCTACACCTTC
cdr3_aa: CASRTGHGYTF

v_call: TRBV7-8
clone_size: once
j_call: TRBJ2-1
d_call: TRBD2
cdr3_nt: TGTGCCAGCAGCTCACGGACTAGCGGGGGGCTCCCGTACAATGAGCAGTTCTTC
cdr3_aa: CASSSRTSGGLPYNEQFF

v_call: TRBV6-6
clone_size: few
j_call: TRBJ1-2
d_call: -
cdr3_nt: TGTGCCAGCAGCATGGGATTCAACTATGGCTACACCTTC
cdr3_aa: CASSMGFNYGYTF

v_call: TRBV18
clone_size: medium-sized
j_call: TRBJ1-3
d_call: -
cdr3_nt: TGTGCCAGCTCACCGGCGGACTGGACTTTTGGAAACACCATATATTTT
cdr3_aa: CASSPADWTFGNTIYF

v_call: TRBV19
clone_size: -
j_call: TRBJ2-3
d_call: -
cdr3_nt: TGTGCCAGTAGTATCAACAGGGGCACAGATACGCAGTATTTT
cdr3_aa: CASSINRGTDTQYF

v_call: TRBV20-1
clone_size: -
j_call: TRBJ2-7
d_call: -
cdr3_nt: TGCAGTGCGCAAACATACGTCGAGCAGTACTTC
cdr3_aa: CSAQTYVEQYF

v_call: TRBV27
clone_size: -
j_call: TRBJ1-2
d_call: TRBD1
cdr3_nt: TGTGCCAGCAGTTCCCGACAGGGGGGCTACACCTTC
cdr3_aa: CASSSRQGGYTF

v_call: TRBV18
clone_size: -
j_call: TRBJ2-3
d_call: -
cdr3_nt: TGTGCCAGCTCACCACCGACGGTCACAGATACGCAGTATTTT
cdr3_aa: CASSPPTVTDTQYF

v_call: TRBV19
clone_size: once
j_call: TRBJ1-5
d_call: -
cdr3_nt: TGTGCCAGTAGTATACAGGACTATCAGCCCCAGCATTTT
cdr3_aa: CASSIQDYQPQHF

v_call: TRBV21-1
clone_size: -
j_call: TRBJ2-1
d_call: -
cdr3_nt: TGTGCCAGCAGCAAAGGGGGGACTAGCGGGGGCCCTCTCCGCTACAATGAGCAGTTCTTC
cdr3_aa: CASSKGGTSGGPLRYNEQFF

v_call: TRBV10-3
clone_size: -
j_call: TRBJ1-6
d_call: -
cdr3_nt: TGTGCCACCCTTCCAGGGCCCGGGACAAAAAAGTCACCCCTCCACTTT
cdr3_aa: CATLPGPGTKKSPLHF

v_call: TRBV24-1
clone_size: -
j_call: TRBJ2-1
d_call: TRBD1
cdr3_nt: TGTGCCACCACTTCGGGACAGATAGACAATGAGCAGTTCTTC
cdr3_aa: CATTSGQIDNEQFF

v_call: TRBV7-6
clone_size: -
j_call: TRBJ2-1
d_call: -
cdr3_nt: TGTGCCAGCAGCTCTCAGACAGCTGAGCAGTTCTTC
cdr3_aa: CASSSQTAEQFF

v_call: TRBV28
clone_size: -
j_call: TRBJ1-4
d_call: -
cdr3_nt: TGTGCCAGCAGTCCGTCGCTAAGAGAAAAACTGTTTTTT
cdr3_aa: CASSPSLREKLFF

v_call: TRBV7-2
clone_size: few
j_call: TRBJ2-3
d_call: TRBD2
cdr3_nt: TGTGCCAGCAGCTTAGCGAGGGCTAGCGGGGGGGCCGCAGATACGCAGTATTTT
cdr3_aa: CASSLARASGGAADTQYF

v_call: TRBV5-1
clone_size: -
j_call: TRBJ1-1
d_call: -
cdr3_nt: TGCGCCAGCACCGCCCAGGGAGATGTGGGAGCTTTCTTT
cdr3_aa: CASTAQGDVGAFF

v_call: TRBV2
clone_size: -
j_call: TRBJ1-6
d_call: -
cdr3_nt: TGTGCCAGCAGTGAAGCGCCCAGTAATTTTGGGGCCCTCCACTTT
cdr3_aa: CASSEAPSNFGALHF

v_call: TRBV12-3/TRBV12-4
clone_size: -
j_call: TRBJ1-1
d_call: -
cdr3_nt: TGTGCCAGCAGTTTAGCGGGGCAAACAGGCGCTTTCTTT
cdr3_aa: CASSLAGQTGAFF

v_call: TRBV5-4
clone_size: few
j_call: TRBJ2-3
d_call: TRBD2
cdr3_nt: TGTGCCAGCAGCTTGCCAGCGGGGGCCCCAGATACGCAGTATTTT
cdr3_aa: CASSLPAGAPDTQYF

v_call: TRBV27
clone_size: -
j_call: TRBJ1-5
d_call: -
cdr3_nt: TGTGCCAGCAGTTTGGAGGGTTTCCGCAATCAGCCCCAGCATTTT
cdr3_aa: CASSLEGFRNQPQHF

v_call: TRBV2
clone_size: -
j_call: TRBJ1-2
d_call: -
cdr3_nt: TGTGCCAGCAGTGATTCGTTACACCAGCGCTATGGCTACACCTTC
cdr3_aa: CASSDSLHQRYGYTF

v_call: TRBV5-6
clone_size: -
j_call: TRBJ2-3
d_call: -
cdr3_nt: TGTGCCAGCATCCTGGACAGCACAGATACGCAGTATTTT
cdr3_aa: CASILDSTDTQYF

v_call: TRBV11-2
clone_size: -
j_call: TRBJ2-2
d_call: TRBD2
cdr3_nt: TGTGCCAGCAGCTTAGGTAGCGGGGGGGCCTTGAACACCGGGGAGCTGTTTTTT
cdr3_aa: CASSLGSGGALNTGELFF

v_call: TRBV5-1
clone_size: few
j_call: TRBJ2-3
d_call: TRBD2
cdr3_nt: TGCGCCAGCAGCTTGGTAGCTAGCGGGAGGAGGGGAGATACGCAGTATTTT
cdr3_aa: CASSLVASGRRGDTQYF

v_call: TRBV7-2
clone_size: -
j_call: TRBJ1-4
d_call: -
cdr3_nt: TGTGCCAGCAGCCTAACCCAGGGGTTTAATGAAAAACTGTTTTTT
cdr3_aa: CASSLTQGFNEKLFF

v_call: TRBV7-9
clone_size: -
j_call: TRBJ2-1
d_call: TRBD1
cdr3_nt: TGTGCCAGCAGCCATCTGACAGGGAGCTCCTACAATGAGCAGTTCTTC
cdr3_aa: CASSHLTGSSYNEQFF

v_call: TRBV5-6
clone_size: -
j_call: TRBJ2-4
d_call: TRBD2
cdr3_nt: TGTGCCAGCAGCCCGGGACTAGTTATTAAAAACATTCAGTACTTC
cdr3_aa: CASSPGLVIKNIQYF